Presented here are 3 T cell receptor beta chains from one specimen sequenced in a study of blood T cell repertoires in COVID-19. Using immunoSEQ multiplex PCR, the repertoire was profiled, and TCRdb retains in-frame clones only, with some absent. The table lists under 300,000 clones, roughly nine tenths of them singletons. Sequencing was carried out using peripheral blood. The receptors shown here come from a woman in her twenties or thirties with COVID-19, enrolled during active disease.

This clone has just one count. CDR3 protein: CASSSDSYGTGDEQYF. The CDR3 DNA reads TGTGCCAGCAGCTCCGACTCTTACGGGACAGGGGATGAGCAGTACTTC. The chain is built from TRBV28 and TRBJ2-7; TRBD1 matches 10 bases. Unmatched junction bases numbered 15, after V lost 6 bases and J lost 7 bases. This CDR3 has 16 amino acids. Germline V gene lookup returns CDR1 MDHEN and CDR2 SYDVKM.

The genes are TRBV5-6 and TRBJ1-2; a weak D match, TRBD1 (5 bases). This CDR3 region has 14 residues. Germline lookup yields CDR1 SGHDT and CDR2 YYEEEE. The V and J ends lost 0 bases and 5 bases respectively, with 11 bases between them. The CDR3 protein is CASSLGGVGYGYTF. CDR3 DNA: TGTGCCAGCAGCTTGGGGGGCGTCGGGTATGGCTACACCTTC.

A few counts support this clone. V is TRBV25-1 and J is TRBJ2-1; D is unclear. The CDR3 consists of 14 residues. The germline CDR1 and CDR2 sequences are MGHDK and SYGVNS. With 3 bases removed from V and 9 bases from J, the gap between germline ends came to 15 bases. The CDR3 coding sequence is TGTGCCAGCAGTGAGGTGCCCCAAGCACGTGAGCAGTTCTTC. Its translation: CASSEVPQAREQFF.